The T cell receptor beta chain described here comes from a study of post-analysis software for immune sequencing data. Overall study context: Patients with relapsing-remitting, secondary progressive and progressive-relapsing multiple sclerosis courses were all represented.

This clonotype has just a few counts. Its antigen is currently unknown. The junction shows a germline mismatch at one end, possibly a read error. Overall study results and limits: Patients used about five TRBV segments, including TRBV5-6, TRBV5-1 and TRBV20-1, more often than controls. Under the F measure, samples that were prepared in one batch clustered strongly together. Significantly decreased normalized Chao1 diversity was recorded for multiple sclerosis patients relative to controls.

Incorporated into the TCR beta cDNA libraries were unique molecular identifiers, which served to reduce PCR and sequencing biases. Input of about 0.95 to 11 million T cells yielded 450,000 to 550,000 cDNA molecules. Each CDR3 protein gets one entry after TCRdb re-called the PCR reads with MiXCR. Of about 770,000 distinct CDR3 sequences listed, 35% to 55% are singletons. The CDR3 totals 14 residues. Germline CDR1 and CDR2: SGDLS and YYNGEE. Sequencing was performed on blood. The chain has TRBV9 and TRBJ2-7; no clear D gene. The TCR originated in a girl aged 5-17 years with multiple sclerosis. CDR3 bases: TGTGCCAGCAGCGTAGGAGGCAGCTCCTACGAGCGGTACTTC. The encoded protein is CASSVGGSSYERYF.